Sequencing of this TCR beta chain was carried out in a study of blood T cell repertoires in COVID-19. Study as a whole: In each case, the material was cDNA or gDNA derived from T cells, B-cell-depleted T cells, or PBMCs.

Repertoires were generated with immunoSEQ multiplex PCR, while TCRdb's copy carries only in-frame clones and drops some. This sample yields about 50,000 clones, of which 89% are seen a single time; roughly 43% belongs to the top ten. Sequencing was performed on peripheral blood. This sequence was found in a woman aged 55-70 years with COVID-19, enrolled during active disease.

The CDR3 region is CASSQLTRLQTQYF. The CDR3 DNA reads TGTGCCAGCAGCCAATTGACTAGGTTACAGACCCAGTACTTC. The chain employs TRBV3-1 (or the pseudogene TRBV3-2) and TRBJ2-5; TRBD2 might be the D (6 bases). Looked up from germline, CDR1 is LGHDT and CDR2 is YNNKEL (reference sequence). The CDR3 has 14 residues. V lost 2 bases to trimming and J lost 6 bases, with 13 bases between them.